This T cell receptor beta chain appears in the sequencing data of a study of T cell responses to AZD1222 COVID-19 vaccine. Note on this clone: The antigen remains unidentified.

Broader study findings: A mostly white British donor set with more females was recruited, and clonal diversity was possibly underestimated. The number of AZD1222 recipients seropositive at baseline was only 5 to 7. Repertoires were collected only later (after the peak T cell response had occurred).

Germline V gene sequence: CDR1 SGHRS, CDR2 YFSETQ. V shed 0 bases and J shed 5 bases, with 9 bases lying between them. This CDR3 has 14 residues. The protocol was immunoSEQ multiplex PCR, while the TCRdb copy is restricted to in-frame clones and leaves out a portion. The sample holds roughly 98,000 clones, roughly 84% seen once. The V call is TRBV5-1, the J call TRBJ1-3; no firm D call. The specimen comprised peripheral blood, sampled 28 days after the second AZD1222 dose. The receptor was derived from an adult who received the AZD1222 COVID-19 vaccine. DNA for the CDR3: TGCGCCAGCAGCTTGGGGAATCAGCGAAACACCATATATTTT. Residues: CASSLGNQRNTIYF.